This T cell receptor (beta chain) was recorded in a study of T cell repertoires in cytomegalovirus infection. Turning to the study itself: Public signatures in TCR beta pointed to CMV infection and matching HLA type. Whole-study findings and limits: HLA-C-restricted CMV-specific TCR beta clonotypes prevailed in the ex vivo response. Cumulative public TCR beta family frequency identified carriers of CMV plus the relevant HLA.

This clonotype was seen a handful of times. What it recognizes is unknown. TCRdb fed the reads into MiXCR, producing one record per CDR3 protein. The sample has hundreds of thousands of distinct CDR3 sequences; about a sixth are singletons. The CDR3 is 11 residues long. Trimming left V 5 bases short and J 9 bases short, with 11 bases between. In germline, CDR1 is SGHTA, CDR2 FQGTGA. The J gene is TRBJ2-7, the V gene TRBV7-3; possible D gene TRBD2, 5 bases. The receptor comes from a human donor in good health (CMV status not recorded). Some clones in this sample may be carry-over from other donors' samples. The sequencing sample was made of PBMCs. The CDR3: CASSNPRGQYF. CDR3 coding DNA: TGTGCCAGCAGCAACCCCCGGGGGCAGTACTTC.